These 26 T cell receptor beta chains came from one sample sequenced in a study of shared clonotypes between healthy human individuals. Some clones are missing from TCRdb's copy, which holds only in-frame ones; the method was immunoSEQ multiplex PCR. The profile shows around 1.9 million clones, 93% of them singletons. CD45RO-negative, CCR7-selected cells formed the naive CD8 fraction, which excluded terminally differentiated effector memory CD45RA+ cells. Material: naive CD8+ T cells from PBMCs. All receptors come from a man aged 18 to 29 in good health. Some clones in this sample may be carry-over from other donors' samples.

The chain couples TRBV28 to TRBJ2-5, with 7 bases aligning to TRBD2. The CDR3 extends over 14 amino acids. V lost 3 bases to trimming and J lost 4 bases; unmatched junction nucleotides: 5. CDR1 and CDR2 (germline): MDHEN, SYDVKM. In DNA form, the CDR3 reads TGTGCCAGCAGTTTTAGACAGCGGGGAGAGACCCAGTACTTC. Amino acid sequence: CASSFRQRGETQYF.

Concerning this clone itself: Other DNA sequences of this sample code for an identical CDR3. The J gene is TRBJ2-1, the V gene TRBV4-2, with D unclear. The germline V gene encodes CDR1 LGHNA and CDR2 YNFKEQ. V lost 1 base and J lost 6, with 4 bases in between. The length of the CDR3 is 12 residues. CDR3 sequence reads: CASSQVANEQFF. The CDR3 DNA is TGTGCCAGCAGCCAAGTTGCCAATGAGCAGTTCTTC.

The chain recombines TRBV27 with TRBJ2-2; D gene unclear. V was pared by 7 bases and J by 7 bases, with 10 bases between. This CDR3 region has 12 residues. Germline assignment: CDR1 MNHEY and CDR2 SMNVEV (reference sequence). DNA for the CDR3: TGTGCCAGCATGACTCTCAGCGGGGAGCTGTTTTTT. Its translation: CASMTLSGELFF.

Details on this clone: This specimen includes other DNA sequences encoding the same CDR3. The V and J genes are TRBV7-2 and TRBJ2-7; 11 nucleotides line up with TRBD2. The CDR3 length is 15 residues. V lost 4 bases to trimming and J lost 1 base; unmatched junction nucleotides: 3. Per the germline V gene, CDR1 is SGHTA and CDR2 is FQGNSA. CDR3 region: CASSWTSGPSYEQYF. The CDR3 DNA reads as TGTGCCAGCAGCTGGACTAGCGGGCCTTCCTACGAGCAGTACTTC.

This clone was detected once. This sequence joins TRBV5-1 and TRBJ1-3; tentative D call: TRBD1 (5 bases). CDR3 length: 13 amino acids. From germline, CDR1 is SGHRS and CDR2 YFSETQ. Deletions cut 5 bases from V and 2 bases from J, with 8 bases between. CDR3 sequence (DNA): TGCGCCAGCAGGATGGGGGCTGGAAACACCATATATTTT. This sequence encodes CASRMGAGNTIYF.

In regard to this clone: Other DNA variants within this sample encode the same CDR3. The chain is built from TRBV7-6 and TRBJ1-1; D is uncertain. This CDR3 has 15 residues. In germline, CDR1 is SGHVS, CDR2 FNYEAQ. The V end was cut by 1 base, the J end by 0 bases, with 9 bases between. The CDR3 sequence is CASSLGPGMNTEAFF. Here the CDR3 DNA reads TGTGCCAGCAGCTTAGGCCCGGGGATGAACACTGAAGCTTTCTTT. Based on the CDR3 plus reference TRBV7-6 and TRBJ1-1, the full variable domain is GAGVSQSPRYKVTKRGQDVALRCDPISGHVSLYWYRQALGQGPEFLTYFNYEAQQDKSGLPNDRFSAERPEGSISTLTIQRTEQRDSAMYRCASSLGPGMNTEAFFGQGTRLTVV.

The V gene is TRBV7-3, the J gene TRBJ2-1; D possibly corresponds to TRBD2 (6 bases). The CDR3 is 15 amino acids. Per germline, CDR1 SGHTA and CDR2 FQGTGA. The V and J ends lost 5 bases and 5 bases respectively, with 16 bases between them. CDR3 sequence (DNA): TGTGCCAGCAGCCTCAGGGTGGCGGGGCACAATGAGCAGTTCTTC. Translating gives CASSLRVAGHNEQFF.

The V gene is TRBV4-1, the J gene TRBJ1-1, with D possibly matching TRBD1 (5 bases). Trimming stripped 1 base from V and 1 base from J, with 16 bases between. The CDR3 has 17 amino acids. The germline V gene encodes CDR1 MGHRA and CDR2 YSYEKL. The CDR3 protein is CASSQVNGGRGNTEAFF. The CDR3 region has the DNA TGCGCCAGCAGCCAAGTTAACGGGGGAAGGGGGAACACTGAAGCTTTCTTT.

The J gene is TRBJ2-2, the V gene TRBV7-6; weak D call: TRBD2 (6 bases). V was trimmed by 3 bases and J by 7 bases, leaving 18 bases between them. CDR1 is SGHVS, CDR2 FNYEAQ, per germline. The CDR3 runs 16 residues. CDR3 sequence: CASSLRHWGEHGELFF. In DNA form, the CDR3 reads TGTGCCAGCAGCTTGCGCCACTGGGGGGAACACGGGGAGCTGTTTTTT.

The chain is built from TRBV7-9 and TRBJ2-1; TRBD1 is a possible D gene (5 bases). Trimming cost V 5 bases and J 6 bases, with 11 bases left between them. The length of the CDR3 is 13 residues. Germline V gene lookup returns CDR1 SEHNR and CDR2 FQNEAQ (reference sequence). Here the CDR3 DNA reads TGTGCCAGCAGCCAAAGAAGGGGCAATGAGCAGTTCTTC. Its protein is CASSQRRGNEQFF.

The V call is TRBV9, the J call TRBJ2-3, with D tentatively TRBD1 or TRBD2 (5 bases each). Germline V lookup: CDR1 SGDLS, CDR2 YYNGEE. The CDR3 is made up of 17 amino acids. V was clipped by 3 bases and J by 2 bases, with 19 bases between them. CDR3 bases: TGTGCCAGCAGCGGCATGTTACAGGACTCTCTCACAGATACGCAGTATTTT. Its translation: CASSGMLQDSLTDTQYF.

In this sample, this clone turned up a few times. The chain uses TRBV7-9 and TRBJ1-1; D possibly corresponds to TRBD1 (5 bases). V lost 0 bases and J lost 5, with 13 bases in between. CDR1 is SEHNR, CDR2 FQNEAQ, per germline (reference sequence). The CDR3 is made up of 15 amino acids. In DNA form, the CDR3 reads TGTGCCAGCAGCTTAGCCGCATGGGGGGAGACTGAAGCTTTCTTT. Translating gives CASSLAAWGETEAFF.

This clone showed up just once. The V and J genes are TRBV28 and TRBJ2-7; D is unclear. In germline, CDR1 is MDHEN, CDR2 SYDVKM. The CDR3 is made up of 12 amino acids. Trimming shortened V by 3 bases and J by 5 bases, and 8 bases separated the two germline ends. CDR3 in amino acids: CASSLGDNEQYF. The CDR3 DNA follows: TGTGCCAGCAGTTTGGGTGACAACGAGCAGTACTTC.

About this clone: Other DNA sequences within the sample encode an identical CDR3. The chain joins TRBV4-3 to TRBJ2-5; 8 bases fit TRBD2. The CDR3 is made up of 15 amino acids. Germline lookup yields CDR1 LGHNA and CDR2 YSLEER. The V segment lost 0 bases and the J segment 1 base; nucleotides outside the gene matches: 1. The CDR3 protein is CASSQDREGQETQYF. CDR3 bases: TGCGCCAGCAGCCAAGATCGGGAGGGCCAAGAGACCCAGTACTTC.

The J gene is TRBJ1-1, the V gene TRBV15; weak D call: TRBD1 (5 bases). The CDR3 runs to 15 residues. V lost 0 bases and J 3 bases, leaving 11 bases between the germline ends. In germline, CDR1 is LNHNV, CDR2 YYDKDF (reference sequence). The CDR3 sequence: CATSREGRGDTEAFF. The CDR3 nucleotides are TGTGCCACCAGCAGAGAGGGACGAGGGGACACTGAAGCTTTCTTT. Full variable domain (rest looked up from reference TRBV15 and TRBJ1-1): DAMVIQNPRYQVTQFGKPVTLSCSQTLNHNVMYWYQQKSSQAPKLLFHYYDKDFNNEADTPDNFQSRRPNTSFCFLDIRSPGLGDTAMYLCATSREGRGDTEAFFGQGTRLTVV.

The gene calls are TRBV28 and TRBJ1-5; 7 nucleotides align to TRBD1. The trim removed 1 base at V and 1 base at J, leaving 7 bases unmatched. The V gene's germline CDR1 is MDHEN and CDR2 SYDVKM. The CDR3 length is 17 residues. CDR3: CASSLFGTVLSNQPQHF. CDR3 coding DNA: TGTGCCAGCAGTTTATTCGGGACAGTATTGAGCAATCAGCCCCAGCATTTT. Using reference TRBV28 and TRBJ1-5 for the parts outside the CDR3, the full variable domain is DVKVTQSSRYLVKRTGEKVFLECVQDMDHENMFWYRQDPGLGLRLIYFSYDVKMKEKGDIPEGYSVSREKKERFSLILESASTNQTSMYLCASSLFGTVLSNQPQHFGDGTRLSIL.

This rearrangement joins TRBV7-2 to TRBJ1-5; tentative D call: TRBD1 (6 bases). Germline values: CDR1 SGHTA, CDR2 FQGNSA. V lost 5 bases, J lost 11 bases, and 25 bases lay in between. The CDR3 totals 16 residues. The CDR3 DNA is TGTGCCAGCAGCCTCGGGGGGGTTGGACGAACAGGGTCCCAGCATTTT. This translates into CASSLGGVGRTGSQHF.

This clone has a single count. The chain links TRBV7-8 to TRBJ1-2, with 7 bases that match TRBD1. J gave up 6 bases and V 5 bases, and 18 bases lay outside the gene matches. CDR1 is SGHVS and CDR2 is FQNEAQ in the germline V gene. The CDR3 is 17 residues long. The CDR3 spells CASSPNRRTGFGDGYTF. For the CDR3, the DNA is TGTGCCAGCAGCCCGAACCGACGGACAGGCTTCGGTGATGGCTACACCTTC.

This clone was found once. This CDR3 reads CATSRKEAHPDTQYF. The CDR3 nucleotides read TGTGCCACCAGCCGAAAAGAAGCCCACCCAGATACGCAGTATTTT. This chain links TRBV15 with TRBJ2-3; no clear D gene. The V gene's germline CDR1 is LNHNV and CDR2 YYDKDF (reference sequence). This CDR3 has 15 residues. Trimming left V 5 bases short and J 4 bases short, with 16 bases between. Supplemented by reference TRBV15 and TRBJ2-3, the full variable domain reads DAMVIQNPRYQVTQFGKPVTLSCSQTLNHNVMYWYQQKSSQAPKLLFHYYDKDFNNEADTPDNFQSRRPNTSFCFLDIRSPGLGDTAMYLCATSRKEAHPDTQYFGPGTRLTVL.

The chain uses TRBV19 and TRBJ1-2; D unresolved. The germline CDR1 and CDR2 sequences are LNHDA and SQIVND (reference sequence). The V gene lost 3 bases and the J gene lost 0 bases, with 8 bases spanning the gap. The CDR3 extends over 14 amino acids. CDR3 region: CASSIGRTNYGYTF. The CDR3 region has the DNA TGTGCCAGTAGTATTGGGCGGACTAACTATGGCTACACCTTC.

With respect to this clone: Other DNA sequences in this sample translate to the same CDR3. The chain is built from TRBV11-2 and TRBJ2-2; no definite D call. V lost 1 base and J 3 bases, leaving 6 bases between the germline ends. The CDR3 totals 14 residues. Germline CDR1 SGHAT, CDR2 FQNNGV. This chain's CDR3 is CASSLGLDTGELFF. DNA of the CDR3: TGTGCCAGCAGCTTAGGGCTCGACACCGGGGAGCTGTTTTTT.

The chain uses TRBV5-1 and TRBJ1-2; D is uncertain. Germline CDR1 is SGHRS and CDR2 is YFSETQ. V dropped 0 bases and J dropped 7 bases, with 13 bases sitting between them. The CDR3 runs to 14 residues. The CDR3 DNA follows: TGCGCCAGCAGCTTGGAGGGCCCACACGTTGGCTACACCTTC. It codes for CASSLEGPHVGYTF. Full variable domain (remainder filled in from reference TRBV5-1 and TRBJ1-2): KAGVTQTPRYLIKTRGQQVTLSCSPISGHRSVSWYQQTPGQGLQFLFEYFSETQRNKGNFPGRFSGRQFSNSRSEMNVSTLELGDSALYLCASSLEGPHVGYTFGSGTRLTVV.

The gene calls are TRBV28 and TRBJ2-1, with 13 bases identical to TRBD2. CDR1 MDHEN and CDR2 SYDVKM come from the germline V gene. V trimming: 6 bases; J trimming: 0 bases; junction bases outside the gene matches: 11. The length of the CDR3 is 19 residues. The CDR3 protein is CASSLRGTSGRGSYNEQFF. As DNA, the CDR3 is TGTGCCAGCAGCCTCCGCGGAACTAGCGGGAGGGGCTCCTACAATGAGCAGTTCTTC.

This clone was recorded once. The chain has TRBV4-1 and TRBJ2-7; 9 bases agree with TRBD1. V gave up 3 bases and J gave up 2 bases; unmatched junction bases: 11. The CDR3 runs 17 residues. Germline V gene data show CDR1 as MGHRA and CDR2 as YSYEKL. In DNA, the CDR3 is TGCGCCAGCAGCCAGGAAATCCGGGACAGGGACACCTACGAGCAGTACTTC. Translated, it gives CASSQEIRDRDTYEQYF.

The chain couples TRBV7-2 to TRBJ2-5; D not resolved. Germline-derived CDR1 and CDR2 are SGHTA and FQGNSA. V lost 3 bases and J lost 1, with 15 bases in between. The CDR3 is made up of 16 amino acids. CDR3 bases: TGTGCCAGCAGCTTTTTGAGAGTCCGAGGCCAAGAGACCCAGTACTTC. Residues: CASSFLRVRGQETQYF.

The rearrangement links TRBV4-1 to TRBJ1-2; D is ambiguous. Germline-derived CDR1 and CDR2 are MGHRA and YSYEKL. The CDR3 totals 15 residues. V was clipped by 1 base and J by 4 bases, with 13 bases between them. The CDR3 DNA reads as TGCGCCAGCAGCCAAGCCTCGGTGGAAGGCTATGGCTACACCTTC. Amino acid sequence: CASSQASVEGYGYTF.